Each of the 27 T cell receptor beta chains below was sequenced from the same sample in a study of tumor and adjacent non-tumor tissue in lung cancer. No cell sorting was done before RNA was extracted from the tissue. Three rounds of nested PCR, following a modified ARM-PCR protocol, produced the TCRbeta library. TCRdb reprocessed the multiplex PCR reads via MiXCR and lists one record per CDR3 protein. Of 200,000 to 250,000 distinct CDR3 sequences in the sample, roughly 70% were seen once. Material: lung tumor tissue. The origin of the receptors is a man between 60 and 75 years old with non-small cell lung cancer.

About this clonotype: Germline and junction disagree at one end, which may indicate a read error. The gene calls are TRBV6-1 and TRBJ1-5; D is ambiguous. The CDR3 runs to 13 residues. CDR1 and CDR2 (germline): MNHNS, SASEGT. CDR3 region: CASNEASDQPQHF. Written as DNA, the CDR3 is TGTGCCAGCAATGAAGCGTCGGATCAGCCCCAGCATTTT.

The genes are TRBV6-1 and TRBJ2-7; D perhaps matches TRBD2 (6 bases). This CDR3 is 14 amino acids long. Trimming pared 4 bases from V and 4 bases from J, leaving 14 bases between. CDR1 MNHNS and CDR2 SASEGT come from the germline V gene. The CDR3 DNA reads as TGTGCCAGCAGTGGGTGGACTAACAGATACGAGCAGTACTTC. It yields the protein CASSGWTNRYEQYF.

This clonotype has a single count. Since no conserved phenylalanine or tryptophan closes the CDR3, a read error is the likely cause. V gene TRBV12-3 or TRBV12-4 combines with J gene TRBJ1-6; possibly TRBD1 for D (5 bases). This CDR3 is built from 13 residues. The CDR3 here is CTSRIGANSPLHL. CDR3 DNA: TGTACCAGCAGAATCGGGGCTAATTCACCCCTCCACCTT.

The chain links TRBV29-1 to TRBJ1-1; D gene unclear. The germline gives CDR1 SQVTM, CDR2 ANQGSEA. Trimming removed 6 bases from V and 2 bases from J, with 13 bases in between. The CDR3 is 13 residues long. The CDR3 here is CSVGSHVNTEAFF. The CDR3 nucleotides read TGCAGCGTGGGTTCCCACGTTAACACTGAAGCTTTCTTT. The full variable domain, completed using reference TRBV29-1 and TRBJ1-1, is SAVISQKPSRDICQRGTSLTIQCQVDSQVTMMFWYRQQPGQSLTLIATANQGSEATYESGFVIDKFPISRPNLTFSTLTVSNMSPEDSSIYLCSVGSHVNTEAFFGQGTRLTVV.

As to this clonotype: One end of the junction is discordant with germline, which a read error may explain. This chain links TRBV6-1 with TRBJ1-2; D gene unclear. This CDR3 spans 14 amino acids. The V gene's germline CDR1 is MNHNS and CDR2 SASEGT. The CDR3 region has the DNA TGTGCCAGCAGTGTCACGAGAGGGCCCTATGGCTATACCTTC. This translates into CASSVTRGPYGYTF.

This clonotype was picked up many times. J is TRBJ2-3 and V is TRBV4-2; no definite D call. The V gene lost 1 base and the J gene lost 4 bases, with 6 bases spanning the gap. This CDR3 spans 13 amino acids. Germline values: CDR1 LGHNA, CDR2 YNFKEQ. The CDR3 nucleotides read TGTGCCAGCAGCCAAGGTCAGGCAGATACGCAGTATTTT. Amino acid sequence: CASSQGQADTQYF.

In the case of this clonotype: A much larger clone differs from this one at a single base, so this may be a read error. CDR3 sequence (DNA): TGTGCCAGCAGCCAAGACTGGGATTTAGGAGAAAACCTGTTTTTT. Amino acids: CASSQDWDLGENLFF. This sequence joins TRBV4-2 and TRBJ1-4, with no clear D. Germline V gene lookup returns CDR1 LGHNA and CDR2 YNFKEQ. The CDR3 contains 15 residues.

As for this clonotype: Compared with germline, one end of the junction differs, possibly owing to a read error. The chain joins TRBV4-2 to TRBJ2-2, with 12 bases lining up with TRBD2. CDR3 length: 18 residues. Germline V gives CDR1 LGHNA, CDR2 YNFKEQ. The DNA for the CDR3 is TGTGCCAACAGCCAAGAAGGACTAGCGGGACAGAACACCGGGGAGCTGTTTTTT. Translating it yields CANSQEGLAGQNTGELFF.

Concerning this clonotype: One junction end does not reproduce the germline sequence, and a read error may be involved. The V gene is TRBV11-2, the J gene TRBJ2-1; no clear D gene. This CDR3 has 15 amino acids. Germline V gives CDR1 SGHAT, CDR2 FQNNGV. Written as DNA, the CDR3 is TGTGCCAGCAGCTTAGATAGGAACTCCTACATTGAGCAGTTCTTC. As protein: CASSLDRNSYIEQFF.

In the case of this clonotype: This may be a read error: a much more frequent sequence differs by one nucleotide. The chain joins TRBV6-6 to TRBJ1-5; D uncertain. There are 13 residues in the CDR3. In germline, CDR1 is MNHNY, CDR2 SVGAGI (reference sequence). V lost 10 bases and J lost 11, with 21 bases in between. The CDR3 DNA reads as TGTGCCAACAGCCGAGGACCTCCATCGGCCCAGCATTTT. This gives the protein CANSRGPPSAQHF.

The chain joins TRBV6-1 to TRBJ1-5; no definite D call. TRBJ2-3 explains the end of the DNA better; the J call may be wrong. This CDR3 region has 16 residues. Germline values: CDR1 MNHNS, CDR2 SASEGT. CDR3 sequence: CASSEDRRYSNQPQYF. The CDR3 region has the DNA TGTGCCAGCAGTGAAGATAGAAGGTATAGCAATCAGCCCCAGTATTTT.

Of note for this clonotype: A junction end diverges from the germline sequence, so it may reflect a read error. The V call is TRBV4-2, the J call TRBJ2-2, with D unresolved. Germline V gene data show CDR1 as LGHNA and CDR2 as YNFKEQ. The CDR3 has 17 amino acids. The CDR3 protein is CASNQESARAPSGELFF. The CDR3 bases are TGTGCCAGCAACCAAGAGTCAGCGCGAGCCCCTTCCGGGGAGCTGTTTTTT.

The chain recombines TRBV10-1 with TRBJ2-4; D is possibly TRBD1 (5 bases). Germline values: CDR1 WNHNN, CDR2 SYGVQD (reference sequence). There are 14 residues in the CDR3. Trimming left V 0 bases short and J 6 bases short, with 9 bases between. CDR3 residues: CASSESGRGNIQYF. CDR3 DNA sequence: TGCGCCAGCAGTGAGTCGGGGCGAGGAAACATTCAGTACTTC.

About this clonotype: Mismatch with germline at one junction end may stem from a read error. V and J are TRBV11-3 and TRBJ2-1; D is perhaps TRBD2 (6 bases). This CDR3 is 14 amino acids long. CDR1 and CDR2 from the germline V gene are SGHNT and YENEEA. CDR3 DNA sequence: TGTGCCAGCAGCCAGGGCCTAGCGAGGGGAAAGCAGTTATTC. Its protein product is CASSQGLARGKQLF. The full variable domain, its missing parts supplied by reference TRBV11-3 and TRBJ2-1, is EAGVVQSPRYKIIEKKQPVAFWCNPISGHNTLYWYLQNLGQGPELLIRYENEEAVDDSQLPKDRFSAERLKGVDSTLKIQPAELGDSAVYLCASSQGLARGKQLFGPGTRLTVL.

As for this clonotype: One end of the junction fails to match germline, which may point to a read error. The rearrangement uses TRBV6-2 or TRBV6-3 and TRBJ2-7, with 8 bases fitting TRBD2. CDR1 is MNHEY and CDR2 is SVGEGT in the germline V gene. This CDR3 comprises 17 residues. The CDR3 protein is CVSSYALAETVSYEQYF. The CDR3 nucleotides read TGTGTCAGCAGTTACGCACTAGCGGAGACCGTCTCCTACGAGCAGTACTTT.

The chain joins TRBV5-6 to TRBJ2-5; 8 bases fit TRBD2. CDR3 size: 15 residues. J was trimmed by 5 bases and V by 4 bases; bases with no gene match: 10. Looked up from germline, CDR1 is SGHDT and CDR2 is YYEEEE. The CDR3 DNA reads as TGTGCCAGCAGCCCGGAGGGAGCGGGAGCGGAGACCCAGTACTTC. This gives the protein CASSPEGAGAETQYF.

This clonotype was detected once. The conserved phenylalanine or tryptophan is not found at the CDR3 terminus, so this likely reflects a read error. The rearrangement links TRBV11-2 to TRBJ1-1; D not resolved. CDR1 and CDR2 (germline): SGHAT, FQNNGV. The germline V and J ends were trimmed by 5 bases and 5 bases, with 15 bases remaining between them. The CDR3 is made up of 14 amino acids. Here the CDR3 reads CASSPRGDGTEAFL. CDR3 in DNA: TGTGCCAGCAGCCCCCGTGGTGATGGGACTGAAGCTTTCCTT.

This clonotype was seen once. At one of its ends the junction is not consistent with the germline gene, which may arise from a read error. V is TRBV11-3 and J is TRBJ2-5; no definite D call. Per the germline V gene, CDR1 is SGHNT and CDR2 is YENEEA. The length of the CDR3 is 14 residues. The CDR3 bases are TGTGCCAGCAGCTCGCTCGAGGTCCAAGAGACCCAGTGCTTC. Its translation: CASSSLEVQETQCF. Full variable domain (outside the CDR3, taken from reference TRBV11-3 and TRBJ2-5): EAGVVQSPRYKIIEKKQPVAFWCNPISGHNTLYWYLQNLGQGPELLIRYENEEAVDDSQLPKDRFSAERLKGVDSTLKIQPAELGDSAVYLCASSSLEVQETQCFGPGTRLLVL.

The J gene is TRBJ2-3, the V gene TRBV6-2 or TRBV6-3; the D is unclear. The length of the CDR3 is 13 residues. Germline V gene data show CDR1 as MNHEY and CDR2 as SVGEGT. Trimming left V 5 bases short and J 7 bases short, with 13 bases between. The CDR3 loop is CASSPKNGNTQYF. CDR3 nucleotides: TGTGCCAGCAGTCCGAAGAATGGGAATACGCAGTATTTT.

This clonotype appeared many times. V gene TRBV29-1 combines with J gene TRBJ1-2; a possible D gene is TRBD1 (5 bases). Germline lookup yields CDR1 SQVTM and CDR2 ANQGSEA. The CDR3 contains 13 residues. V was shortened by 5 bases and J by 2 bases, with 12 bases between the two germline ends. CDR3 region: CSVSRQKNYGYTF. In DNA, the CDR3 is TGCAGCGTTAGCAGACAGAAAAACTATGGCTACACCTTC.

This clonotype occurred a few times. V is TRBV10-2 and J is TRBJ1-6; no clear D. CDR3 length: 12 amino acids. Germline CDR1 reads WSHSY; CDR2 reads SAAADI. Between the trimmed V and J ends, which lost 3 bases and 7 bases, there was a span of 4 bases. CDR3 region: CASSDPNSPLHF. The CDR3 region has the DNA TGCGCCAGCAGTGATCCGAATTCACCCCTCCACTTT.

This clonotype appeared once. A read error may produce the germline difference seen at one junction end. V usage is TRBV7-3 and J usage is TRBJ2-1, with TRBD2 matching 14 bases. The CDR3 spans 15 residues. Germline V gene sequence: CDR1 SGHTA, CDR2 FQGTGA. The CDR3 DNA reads TGTACCAGCAGCAAGGGACTAGCGGGAGTAAATGAGAAGTTCTTC. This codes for CTSSKGLAGVNEKFF.

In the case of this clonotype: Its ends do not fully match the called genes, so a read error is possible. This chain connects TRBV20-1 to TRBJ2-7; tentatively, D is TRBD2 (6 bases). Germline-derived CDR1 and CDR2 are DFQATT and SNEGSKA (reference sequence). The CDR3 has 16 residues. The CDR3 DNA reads TGCAGTGCTAGAGGGGACTTGGAGAGTGTACCCTACGAGCTGTACTTC. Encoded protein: CSARGDLESVPYELYF.

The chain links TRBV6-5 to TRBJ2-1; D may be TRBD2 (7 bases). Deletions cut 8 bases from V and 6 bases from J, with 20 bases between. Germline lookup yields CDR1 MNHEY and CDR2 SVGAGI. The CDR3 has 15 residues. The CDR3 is CASRTTGGDCNEQFF. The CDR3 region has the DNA TGTGCCAGCCGTACGACGGGGGGCGACTGCAATGAGCAGTTCTTC.

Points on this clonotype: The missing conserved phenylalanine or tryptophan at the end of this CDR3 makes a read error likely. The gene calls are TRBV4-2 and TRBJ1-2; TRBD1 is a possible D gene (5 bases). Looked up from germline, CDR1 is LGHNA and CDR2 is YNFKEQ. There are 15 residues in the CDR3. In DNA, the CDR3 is TGTGTCAGCAGCCATCGGGGCCGGGTTGGGTATGGCTACACCTTA. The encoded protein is CVSSHRGRVGYGYTL.

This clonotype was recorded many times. The CDR3 DNA sequence: TGCGCCAGCAGCGAAGGGTCACGCTCCCCCCAGTACTTC. This translates into CASSEGSRSPQYF. The chain links TRBV5-1 to TRBJ2-5; D uncertain. Germline CDR1 reads SGHRS; CDR2 reads YFSETQ. Trimming took 4 bases from V and 9 from J, leaving 16 bases between them. The CDR3 has 13 amino acids.

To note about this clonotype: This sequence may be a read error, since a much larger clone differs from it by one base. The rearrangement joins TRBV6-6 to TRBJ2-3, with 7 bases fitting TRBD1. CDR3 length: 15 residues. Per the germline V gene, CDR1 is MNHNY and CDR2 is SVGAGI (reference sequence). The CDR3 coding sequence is TGTGCCGGCAGCAGACCGGGACAGAGCACAGATACGCAGTATTTT. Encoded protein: CAGSRPGQSTDTQYF.